This T cell receptor (beta chain) was observed in a study of T cell repertoires in cytomegalovirus infection. The ends were cut back, 3 bases at V and 6 bases at J, with 14 bases in the middle. CDR3 length: 14 residues. CDR1 is SEHNR, CDR2 FQNEAQ, per germline (reference sequence). A single record per CDR3 protein comes from TCRdb applying MiXCR to the reads. The sample has 160,000 or so distinct CDR3 sequences; 15% to 20% are singletons. Study-wide results and limits: Carriers of CMV plus the relevant HLA were identified by cumulative public TCR beta family frequency.

To note about this clonotype: Its antigen is still unknown.

This receptor was identified in a human donor in good health (CMV status not recorded). Some clones in this sample may be carry-over from other donors' samples. The sequenced sample consisted of CD8+ T cells from PBMCs. V is TRBV7-9 and J is TRBJ1-2; D possibly corresponds to TRBD1 (6 bases). The CDR3 sequence is CASSFHRVDNGYTF. In DNA, the CDR3 is TGTGCCAGCAGCTTTCACAGGGTGGATAATGGCTACACCTTC.